Described below is a single T cell receptor (beta chain) sequence and its context. This sample was taken from a study of shared clonotypes between healthy human individuals. CDR3 length equals 16 residues. Germline CDR1 reads KGHSH; CDR2 reads LQKENI. Deletions cut 4 bases from V and 5 bases from J, with 18 bases between. TCRdb's table, derived via immunoSEQ multiplex PCR, lists solely in-frame clones and lacks some. The top ten clones hold over 1.3% of a sample with over a million clones, about 75% of them seen once. Recent vaccinations or acute infections were absent in the healthy HIV-negative adult donors.

The clonotype comes from a man younger than 30 in good health. The J gene is TRBJ1-5, the V gene TRBV18, with a weak D call TRBD1 (6 bases). The sequenced material came from memory CD4+ T cells sorted from blood. The subset is: CD45RA-negative fraction. DNA for the CDR3: TGTGCCAGCTCACACGAAGCCGCAGGGGCACATCAGCCCCAGCATTTT. As protein: CASSHEAAGAHQPQHF. The variable domain in full, completed from reference TRBV18 and TRBJ1-5, reads NAGVMQNPRHLVRRRGQEARLRCSPMKGHSHVYWYRQLPEEGLKFMVYLQKENIIDESGMPKERFSAEFPKEGPSILRIQQVVRGDSAAYFCASSHEAAGAHQPQHFGDGTRLSIL.